This entry concerns a single TCR beta chain. The target antigen is unknown. This entry comes from a study of cytomegalovirus exposure and HLA in healthy donors. Study background: A data release that came early held around 85 million unique TCRs from HLA-typed donors.

Study-wide points: Three CMV-associated chains proved CMV antigen-specific in vitro. Reported results showed that the classifier diagnosed cytomegalovirus status with high specificity and sensitivity.

The PCR ran on 60 Vbeta and 13 Jbeta primers. TCRdb keeps only in-frame clones here, not all; method: immunoSEQ multiplex PCR. The sample table sets out fewer than 250,000 clones. Germline values: CDR1 LGHNA, CDR2 YSLEER. Trimming took off 5 bases at V and 2 bases at J, with 13 bases between the two ends. CDR3 size: 14 residues. Sequencing was done on a sample of PBMCs. The clonotype comes from a young woman in good health and CMV-seropositive. The chain has TRBV4-3 and TRBJ2-7; tentatively, D is TRBD2 (7 bases). In nucleotides, the CDR3 is TGCGCCAGCAGCGCCTGGGGGGGCGCCTACGAGCAGTACTTC. Amino acids: CASSAWGGAYEQYF.